The rows below give T cell receptor beta chains drawn from one sample of a study of T cells after somatic rescue of genetic block. TCRdb's table, derived via immunoSEQ multiplex PCR, lists solely in-frame clones and lacks some. Here the sample spans around 67,000 clones, roughly 94% being singletons. Sequenced material: peripheral blood mononuclear cells (PBMCs). The source of these receptors is a man aged 35 to 55. The CDR3 runs from the conserved cysteine through the conserved F or W. Fields, in order: D gene, J gene, V gene, clone size, CDR3 length, CDR3 protein, CDR3 DNA. D genes are given only for firm matches. Size tells how often a clone was seen (once, few, many) or the class of an expanded clone, and some rows leave it out.

- | TRBJ2-7 | TRBV28 | - | 16 | CASSIHLAASSYEQYF | TGTGCCAGCAGTATACATTTAGCGGCAAGCTCCTACGAGCAGTACTTC
- | TRBJ2-5 | TRBV2 | few | 13 | CASSPTTLATQYF | TGTGCCAGCAGTCCGACCACACTAGCAACCCAGTACTTC
TRBD1 | TRBJ2-7 | TRBV18 | - | 14 | CASSPRTGIPEQYF | TGTGCCAGCTCACCACGGACAGGCATCCCCGAGCAGTACTTC
- | TRBJ1-2 | TRBV5-8 | - | 14 | CASRRHRADYGYTF | TGTGCCAGTAGAAGACACAGGGCCGACTATGGCTACACCTTC
- | TRBJ2-1 | TRBV11-2 | - | 11 | CASSLYRDPFF | TGTGCCAGCAGCTTATACAGGGACCCGTTCTTC
- | TRBJ1-1 | TRBV19 | - | 15 | CASSIGPTANTEAFF | TGTGCCAGTAGTATAGGCCCCACGGCGAACACTGAAGCTTTCTTT
- | TRBJ1-2 | TRBV29-1 | once | 11 | CSVEGMDGYTF | TGCAGCGTTGAGGGGATGGACGGCTACACCTTC
- | TRBJ1-4 | TRBV5-6 | - | 15 | CASSLAGTGGEKLFF | TGTGCCAGCAGCTTGGCCGGGACGGGGGGTGAAAAACTGTTTTTT
- | TRBJ1-6 | TRBV6-4 | - | 13 | CASSDGDNSPLHF | TGTGCCAGCAGTGACGGGGATAATTCACCCCTCCACTTT
- | TRBJ1-4 | TRBV7-9 | few | 15 | CASSLPGGYNEKLFF | TGTGCCAGCAGCTTACCTGGGGGATATAATGAAAAACTGTTTTTT
TRBD1 | TRBJ2-7 | TRBV5-6 | - | 13 | CASSLLDRYEQYF | TGTGCCAGCAGCTTGTTGGACAGGTACGAGCAGTACTTC
- | TRBJ1-4 | TRBV7-2 | - | 16 | CASSLVWGRANEKLFF | TGTGCCAGCAGCTTAGTTTGGGGACGTGCTAATGAAAAACTGTTTTTT
- | TRBJ1-1 | TRBV5-1 | - | 18 | CASSLAGGGGRVNTEAFF | TGCGCCAGCAGCTTGGCTGGTGGCGGGGGGCGGGTGAACACTGAAGCTTTCTTT
- | TRBJ1-1 | TRBV7-9 | - | 14 | CASSGSRAVAEAFF | TGTGCCAGCAGCGGCTCTCGGGCAGTGGCTGAAGCTTTCTTT
- | TRBJ1-3 | TRBV5-5 | - | 15 | CASSYQLLLQNTIYF | TGTGCCAGCAGCTACCAACTCTTACTCCAAAACACCATATATTTT
TRBD2 | TRBJ2-2 | TRBV28 | - | 16 | CASNTRGGSGTGELFF | TGTGCCAGCAACACTCGGGGCGGGAGTGGGACCGGGGAGCTGTTTTTT
- | TRBJ2-2 | TRBV2 | - | 13 | CASTRENTGELFF | TGTGCCAGCACCCGGGAGAACACCGGGGAGCTGTTTTTT
TRBD1 | TRBJ2-2 | TRBV27 | - | 15 | CASKRDRLNTGELFF | TGTGCCAGCAAGAGGGACAGATTGAACACCGGGGAGCTGTTTTTT
- | TRBJ2-7 | TRBV7-8 | - | 13 | CASSLELQGVPLF | TGTGCCAGCAGCTTAGAATTACAGGGTGTCCCTCTCTTC
TRBD2 | TRBJ2-1 | TRBV11-3 | - | 13 | CASSSLREGEQFF | TGTGCCAGCAGCTCCCTCAGGGAGGGTGAGCAGTTCTTC
TRBD1 | TRBJ2-7 | TRBV19 | - | 14 | CASSTGTGAYEQYF | TGTGCCAGTAGTACCGGGACAGGGGCTTACGAGCAGTACTTC
- | TRBJ1-2 | TRBV30 | - | 13 | CAWSGGPVHGYTF | TGTGCCTGGAGCGGAGGGCCCGTCCATGGCTACACCTTC
TRBD2 | TRBJ2-7 | TRBV10-3 | - | 15 | CAISESSSGPLEQYF | TGTGCCATCAGTGAGTCTTCTAGCGGCCCCCTCGAGCAGTACTTC
TRBD2 | TRBJ2-7 | TRBV4-2 | - | 15 | CASSQAGGQGREQYF | TGTGCCAGCAGCCAAGCGGGGGGGCAGGGGAGAGAGCAGTACTTC
- | TRBJ1-1 | TRBV4-2 | - | 12 | CASSQVRAEAFF | TGTGCCAGCAGCCAAGTTCGAGCTGAAGCTTTCTTT
TRBD2 | TRBJ2-1 | TRBV4-2 | - | 16 | CASSHEGLAGDNEQFF | TGTGCCAGCAGCCATGAGGGGCTAGCGGGAGACAATGAGCAGTTCTTC
TRBD2 | TRBJ2-1 | TRBV7-8 | - | 15 | CASSPARGNRNEQFF | TGTGCCAGCAGCCCAGCGCGGGGGAATAGGAATGAGCAGTTCTTC
- | TRBJ1-2 | TRBV7-9 | once | 14 | CASSLEGGRGGYTF | TGTGCCAGCAGCTTAGAAGGGGGGCGCGGTGGCTACACCTTC
TRBD1 | TRBJ2-7 | TRBV6-5 | - | 13 | CASSYLLGDRGNF | TGTGCCAGCAGTTACTTGCTGGGGGACAGGGGTAACTTC
TRBD1 | TRBJ2-7 | TRBV15 | once | 15 | CATSRGGQGLYEQYF | TGTGCCACCAGCAGAGGTGGACAGGGGCTCTACGAGCAGTACTTC
- | TRBJ2-3 | TRBV29-1 | - | 11 | CSVEVTDTQYF | TGCAGCGTTGAGGTAACAGATACGCAGTATTTT
- | TRBJ2-3 | TRBV2 | - | 15 | CASSEERMELNTQYF | TGTGCCAGCAGTGAAGAGCGAATGGAATTGAATACGCAGTATTTT
TRBD1 | TRBJ2-7 | TRBV5-1 | - | 15 | CASSWGMTGSAEQYF | TGCGCCAGCAGTTGGGGAATGACAGGGTCAGCCGAGCAGTACTTC
- | TRBJ1-1 | TRBV19 | - | 14 | CASSPGTSNTEAFF | TGTGCCAGTAGTCCCGGGACATCGAACACTGAAGCTTTCTTT
TRBD2 | TRBJ2-2 | TRBV4-1 | - | 16 | CASSFPGLASTGELFF | TGCGCCAGCAGCTTTCCGGGACTAGCGTCCACCGGGGAGCTGTTTTTT
TRBD1 | TRBJ2-1 | TRBV14 | once | 15 | CASSLLRPTGGAQFF | TGTGCCAGCAGCCTATTGAGGCCCACAGGGGGCGCCCAGTTCTTC
- | TRBJ1-1 | TRBV7-8 | - | 13 | CASNPAMNTEAFF | TGTGCCAGCAACCCGGCCATGAACACTGAAGCTTTCTTT
- | TRBJ2-3 | TRBV7-2 | - | 16 | CASSLVWGKSTDTQYF | TGTGCCAGCAGCTTAGTCTGGGGAAAAAGCACAGATACGCAGTATTTT
TRBD1 | TRBJ2-3 | TRBV7-7 | - | 17 | CASSSGPGQASTDTQYF | TGTGCCAGCAGCTCAGGCCCGGGACAGGCTAGCACAGATACGCAGTATTTT
- | TRBJ1-3 | TRBV5-1 | - | 14 | CASSLTAGQDTIYF | TGCGCCAGCAGCTTGACGGCAGGGCAAGACACCATATATTTT
- | TRBJ2-3 | TRBV19 | - | 17 | CASSEIGRGAGTDTQYF | TGTGCCAGTAGTGAGATAGGTCGAGGGGCCGGCACAGATACGCAGTATTTT
TRBD2 | TRBJ2-1 | TRBV5-1 | - | 18 | CASSLARLAGGKYNEQFF | TGCGCCAGCAGCTTGGCCCGGCTAGCGGGGGGGAAATACAATGAGCAGTTCTTC